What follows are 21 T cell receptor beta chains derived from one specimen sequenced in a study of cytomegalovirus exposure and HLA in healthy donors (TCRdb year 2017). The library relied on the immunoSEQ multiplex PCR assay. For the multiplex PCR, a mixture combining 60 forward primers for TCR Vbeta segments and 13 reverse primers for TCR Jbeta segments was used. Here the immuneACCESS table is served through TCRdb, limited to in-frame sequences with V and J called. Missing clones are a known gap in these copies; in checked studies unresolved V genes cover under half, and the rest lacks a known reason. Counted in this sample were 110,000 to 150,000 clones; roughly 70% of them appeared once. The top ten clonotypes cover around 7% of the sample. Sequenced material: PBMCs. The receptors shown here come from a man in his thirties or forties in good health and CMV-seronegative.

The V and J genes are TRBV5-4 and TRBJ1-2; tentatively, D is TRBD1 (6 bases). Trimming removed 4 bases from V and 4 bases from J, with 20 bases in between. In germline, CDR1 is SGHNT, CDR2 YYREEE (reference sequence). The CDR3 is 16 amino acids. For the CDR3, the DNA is TGTGCCAGCAGCCCGAGAGGGGGTGCGGATGGCTATGGCTACACCTTC. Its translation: CASSPRGGADGYGYTF. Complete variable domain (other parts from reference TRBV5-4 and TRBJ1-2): ETGVTQSPTHLIKTRGQQVTLRCSSQSGHNTVSWYQQALGQGPQFIFQYYREEENGRGNFPPRFSGLQFPNYSSELNVNALELDDSALYLCASSPRGGADGYGYTFGSGTRLTVV.

CDR3 nucleotide sequence: TGTGCCAGTAGCGACGGGGGGAGATTGAACACTGAAGCTTTCTTT. Amino acid sequence: CASSDGGRLNTEAFF. The chain links TRBV19 to TRBJ1-1; tentatively, D is TRBD1 (5 bases). CDR3 size: 15 residues. The V end lost 6 bases, the J end lost 0 bases, and 14 bases lay between the germline ends. Germline CDR1 LNHDA, CDR2 SQIVND (reference sequence).

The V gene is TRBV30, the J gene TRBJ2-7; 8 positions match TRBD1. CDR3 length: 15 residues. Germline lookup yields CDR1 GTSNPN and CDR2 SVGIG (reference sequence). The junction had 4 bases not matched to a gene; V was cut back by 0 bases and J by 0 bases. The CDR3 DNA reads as TGTGCCTGGAGTGTATGGCAGGGGGCCTCCTACGAGCAGTACTTC. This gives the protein CAWSVWQGASYEQYF.

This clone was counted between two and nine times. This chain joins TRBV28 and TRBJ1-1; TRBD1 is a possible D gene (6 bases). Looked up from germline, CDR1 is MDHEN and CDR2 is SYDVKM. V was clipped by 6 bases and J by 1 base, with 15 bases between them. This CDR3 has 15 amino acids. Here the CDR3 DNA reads TGTGCCAGCAGGCCCCGGGGCAGGGGGAACACTGAAGCTTTCTTT. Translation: CASRPRGRGNTEAFF.

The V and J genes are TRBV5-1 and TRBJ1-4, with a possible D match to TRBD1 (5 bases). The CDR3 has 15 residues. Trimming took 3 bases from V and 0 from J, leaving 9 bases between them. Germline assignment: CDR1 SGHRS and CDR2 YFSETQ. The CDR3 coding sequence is TGCGCCAGCAGCTCCGGACATGCAACTAATGAAAAACTGTTTTTT. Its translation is CASSSGHATNEKLFF. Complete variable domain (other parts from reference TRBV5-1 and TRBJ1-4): KAGVTQTPRYLIKTRGQQVTLSCSPISGHRSVSWYQQTPGQGLQFLFEYFSETQRNKGNFPGRFSGRQFSNSRSEMNVSTLELGDSALYLCASSSGHATNEKLFFGSGTQLSVL.

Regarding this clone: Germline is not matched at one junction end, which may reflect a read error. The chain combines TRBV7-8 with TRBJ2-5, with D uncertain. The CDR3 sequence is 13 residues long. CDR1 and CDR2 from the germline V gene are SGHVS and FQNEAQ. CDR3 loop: CASSLDRSETQHF. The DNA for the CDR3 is TGTGCCAGCAGCTTAGACAGATCAGAGACCCAGCACTTC.

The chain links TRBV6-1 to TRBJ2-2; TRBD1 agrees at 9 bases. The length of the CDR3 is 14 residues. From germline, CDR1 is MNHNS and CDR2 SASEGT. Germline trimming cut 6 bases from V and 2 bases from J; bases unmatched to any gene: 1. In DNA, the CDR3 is TGTGCCAGCAGGGACAGGGGAAACACCGGGGAGCTGTTTTTT. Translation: CASRDRGNTGELFF.

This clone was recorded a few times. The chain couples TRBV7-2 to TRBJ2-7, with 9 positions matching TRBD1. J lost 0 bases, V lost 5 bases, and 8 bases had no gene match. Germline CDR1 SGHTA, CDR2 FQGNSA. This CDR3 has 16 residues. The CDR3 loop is CASSRHWTGDSYEQYF. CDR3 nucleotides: TGTGCCAGCAGCAGACACTGGACAGGGGACTCCTACGAGCAGTACTTC.

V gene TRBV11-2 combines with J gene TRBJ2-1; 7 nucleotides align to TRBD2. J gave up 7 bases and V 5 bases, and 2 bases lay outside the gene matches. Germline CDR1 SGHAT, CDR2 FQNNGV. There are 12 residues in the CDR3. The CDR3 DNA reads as TGTGCCAGCAGCCCCGGGAGGAATGAGCAGTTCTTC. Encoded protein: CASSPGRNEQFF.

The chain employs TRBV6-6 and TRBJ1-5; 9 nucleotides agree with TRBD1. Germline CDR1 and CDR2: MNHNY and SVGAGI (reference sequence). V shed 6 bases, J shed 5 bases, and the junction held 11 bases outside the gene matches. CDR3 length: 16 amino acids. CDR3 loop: CASRLGQGTSDQPQHF. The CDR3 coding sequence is TGTGCCAGCAGACTAGGACAGGGGACGAGCGATCAGCCCCAGCATTTT.

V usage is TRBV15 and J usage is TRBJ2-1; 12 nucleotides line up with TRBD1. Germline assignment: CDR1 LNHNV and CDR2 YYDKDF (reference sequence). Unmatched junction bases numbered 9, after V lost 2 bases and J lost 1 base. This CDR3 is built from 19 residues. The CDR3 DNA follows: TGTGCCACCAGCAGAAAGACCCGGGACAGGGGGCGATCCTACAATGAGCAGTTCTTC. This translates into CATSRKTRDRGRSYNEQFF. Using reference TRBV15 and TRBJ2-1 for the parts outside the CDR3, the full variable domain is DAMVIQNPRYQVTQFGKPVTLSCSQTLNHNVMYWYQQKSSQAPKLLFHYYDKDFNNEADTPDNFQSRRPNTSFCFLDIRSPGLGDTAMYLCATSRKTRDRGRSYNEQFFGPGTRLTVL.

Here the CDR3 reads CASSWGGLGPGTEAFF. The CDR3 region has the DNA TGTGCCAGCAGTTGGGGGGGATTGGGGCCTGGGACTGAAGCTTTCTTT. V is TRBV6-5 and J is TRBJ1-1, with TRBD1 as a possible D gene (5 bases). V was cut by 4 bases and J by 5 bases, with 20 bases left in between. This CDR3 has 16 residues. The germline gives CDR1 MNHEY, CDR2 SVGAGI.

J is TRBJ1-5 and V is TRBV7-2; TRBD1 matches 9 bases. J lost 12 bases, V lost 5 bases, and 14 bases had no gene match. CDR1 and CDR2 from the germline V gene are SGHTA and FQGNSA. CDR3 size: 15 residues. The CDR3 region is CASSKTAGQGFCQHF. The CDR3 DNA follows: TGTGCCAGCAGCAAAACCGCGGGACAGGGTTTCTGCCAGCATTTT.

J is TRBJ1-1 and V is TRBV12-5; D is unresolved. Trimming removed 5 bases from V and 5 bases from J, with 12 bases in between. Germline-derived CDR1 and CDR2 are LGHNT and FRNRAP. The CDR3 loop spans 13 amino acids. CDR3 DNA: TGTGCTAGTGGTCCCTCTCACCGGACTGAAGCTTTCTTT. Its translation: CASGPSHRTEAFF.

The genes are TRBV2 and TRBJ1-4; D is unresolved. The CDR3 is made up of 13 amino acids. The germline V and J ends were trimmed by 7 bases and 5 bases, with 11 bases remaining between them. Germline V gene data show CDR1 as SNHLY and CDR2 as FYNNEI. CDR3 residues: CASTPVFNEKLFF. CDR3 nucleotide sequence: TGTGCCAGCACACCAGTCTTCAATGAAAAACTGTTTTTT.

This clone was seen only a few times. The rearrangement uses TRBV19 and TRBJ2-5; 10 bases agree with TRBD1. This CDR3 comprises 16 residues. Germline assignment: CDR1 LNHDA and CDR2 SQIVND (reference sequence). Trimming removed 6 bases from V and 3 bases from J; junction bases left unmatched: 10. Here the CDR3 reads CASRSILGTGEETQYF. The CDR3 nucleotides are TGTGCCAGTAGATCCATCCTAGGGACAGGGGAAGAGACCCAGTACTTC. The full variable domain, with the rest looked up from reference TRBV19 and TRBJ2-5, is DGGITQSPKYLFRKEGQNVTLSCEQNLNHDAMYWYRQDPGQGLRLIYYSQIVNDFQKGDIAEGYSVSREKKESFPLTVTSAQKNPTAFYLCASRSILGTGEETQYFGPGTRLLVL.

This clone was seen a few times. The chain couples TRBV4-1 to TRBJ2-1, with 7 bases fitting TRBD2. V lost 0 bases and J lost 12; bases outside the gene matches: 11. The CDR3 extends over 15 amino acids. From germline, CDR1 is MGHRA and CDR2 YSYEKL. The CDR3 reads CASSQDGQREDRQFF. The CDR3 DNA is TGCGCCAGCAGCCAAGATGGTCAACGGGAGGATCGGCAGTTCTTC.

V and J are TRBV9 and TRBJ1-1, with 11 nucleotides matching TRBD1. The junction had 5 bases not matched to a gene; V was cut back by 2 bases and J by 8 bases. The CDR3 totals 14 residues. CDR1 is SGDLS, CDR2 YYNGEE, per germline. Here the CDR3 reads CASSVMGTGGEAFF. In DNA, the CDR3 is TGTGCCAGCAGCGTCATGGGGACAGGGGGGGAAGCTTTCTTT.

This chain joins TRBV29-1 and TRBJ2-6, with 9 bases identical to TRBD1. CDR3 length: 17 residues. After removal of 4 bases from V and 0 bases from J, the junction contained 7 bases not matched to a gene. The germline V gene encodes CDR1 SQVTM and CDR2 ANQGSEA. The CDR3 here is CSVAAGTGHSGANVLTF. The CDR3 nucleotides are TGCAGCGTTGCCGCCGGGACAGGGCACTCTGGGGCCAACGTCCTGACTTTC.

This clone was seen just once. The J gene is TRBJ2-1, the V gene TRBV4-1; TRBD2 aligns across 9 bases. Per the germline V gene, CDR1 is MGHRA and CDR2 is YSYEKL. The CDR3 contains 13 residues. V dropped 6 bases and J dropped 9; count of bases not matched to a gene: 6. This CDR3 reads CASRRAGGSEQFF. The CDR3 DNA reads TGCGCCAGCAGGCGAGCGGGAGGTAGTGAGCAGTTCTTC.

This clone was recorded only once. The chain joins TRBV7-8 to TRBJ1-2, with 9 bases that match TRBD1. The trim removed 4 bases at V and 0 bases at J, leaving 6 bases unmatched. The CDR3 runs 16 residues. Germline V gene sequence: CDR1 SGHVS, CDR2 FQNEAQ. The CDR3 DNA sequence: TGTGCCAGCAGCTCCTCTAGGACAGGGGCTAACTATGGCTACACCTTC. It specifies CASSSSRTGANYGYTF.